The present T cell receptor (beta chain) was sequenced within a study of beta chain features in type 1 diabetes. The isolated RNA, all of it, was reverse transcribed, so expressed TCRB transcripts were what got sequenced. Sequencing was performed with immunoSEQ multiplex PCR; in TCRdb, only in-frame clones are kept and a portion is missing. In the table there are about half a million clones, 30% of which are singletons. V was shortened by 2 bases and J by 3 bases, with 11 bases between the two germline ends. The CDR3 runs 14 residues. Germline values: CDR1 SNHLY, CDR2 FYNNEI. V gene TRBV2 combines with J gene TRBJ2-7; TRBD1 is a possible D gene (5 bases). This receptor was obtained from a man aged 18 to 30 in good health. Sample: naive CD4+ T cells from blood. The CDR3 reads CASSEQGRGYEQYF. Here the CDR3 DNA reads TGTGCCAGCAGTGAACAGGGTAGGGGCTACGAGCAGTACTTC.